This entry is about one TCR beta chain. The target antigen is unknown. Produced via immunoSEQ multiplex PCR; TCRdb's table is partial and in-frame only. Of 2.5 million or so clones listed, approximately 90% are singletons. This specimen belongs to a study of shared clonotypes between healthy human individuals. Findings of the study overall: Generation probabilities of non-shared clonotypes were lower (relative to those shared by all four donors). Across a handful of donors, naive CD4 shared roughly 5.2%, naive CD8 less than 4%, memory CD4 2.3%, memory CD8 0.4% to 0.5%. Naive subsets tended to show greater estimated richness than memory subsets.

Germline assignment: CDR1 SGHRS and CDR2 YFSETQ. The length of the CDR3 is 15 residues. The J segment lost 5 bases and the V segment lost 0 bases, leaving 5 bases of the junction unmatched. The chain employs TRBV5-1 and TRBJ2-5; 9 bases agree with TRBD2. This TCR came from a man between 18 and 29 years old in good health. Sequences were obtained from naive CD4+ T cells sorted from blood. This sample's subset: CD45RA+ positively selected. DNA of the CDR3: TGCGCCAGCAGCTTGGGCAGTAGCGGGAGTGAGACCCAGTACTTC. Amino acid sequence: CASSLGSSGSETQYF.